The clone carrying this T cell receptor beta chain was counted many times. This entry belongs to a study of regulatory T cells in long-lasting Graves disease. Libraries of TCR beta came from iRepertoire HTBI primers plus Arm-PCR of CDR3 regions. TCRdb reanalysed the multiplex PCR reads using MiXCR and keeps one entry per CDR3 protein. The data show some 600,000 distinct CDR3 sequences, 16% seen once. Noted time point: newly diagnosed GD, antithyroid drugs for less than 3 months. Preparation of the TCR library used RNA extracted from PBMCs. Roughly 9 milliliters of peripheral blood went into EDTA tubes. CDR3 length equals 13 residues. Per the germline V gene, CDR1 is MDHEN and CDR2 is SYDVKM. J was trimmed by 6 bases and V by 10 bases; bases with no gene match: 8. This sample was also put to use in a study of T cells in Graves' hyperthyroidism and ophthalmopathy.

The specimen was peripheral blood mononuclear cells (PBMCs), collected at new diagnosis, from a patient treated with antithyroid drugs. The sequence was obtained from a young man with Graves disease. The J gene is TRBJ2-1, the V gene TRBV28; 8 nucleotides match TRBD2. The CDR3 sequence: CATSGLGGNEQFF. In DNA form, the CDR3 reads TGTGCCACTAGCGGGCTCGGGGGCAATGAGCAGTTCTTC.